A single TCR beta chain is shown here with its context. Libraries were prepared by immunoSEQ multiplex PCR; TCRdb keeps only in-frame clonotypes and omits some of them. The profile shows about 240,000 clones, approximately 91% of them singletons. Germline V CDR1 and CDR2: ENHRY, SYGVKD. The CDR3 consists of 15 residues. The V and J ends lost 0 bases and 2 bases respectively, with 10 bases between them. This entry comes from a study of blood T cell repertoires in COVID-19. This chain uses TRBV10-3 with TRBJ1-1, with D possibly TRBD1 on 5 matching bases. The material sequenced was peripheral blood. This receptor was identified in a man younger than 40 with COVID-19, enrolled during active disease. CDR3 nucleotide sequence: TGTGCCATCAGTGAGTCGGGACTGGGTAACACTGAAGCTTTCTTT. Amino acids: CAISESGLGNTEAFF.